This T cell receptor (beta chain) comes out of a study of cytomegalovirus exposure and HLA in healthy donors. This PCR relied on a set of 60 Vbeta primers and 13 Jbeta primers. Clones were read by immunoSEQ multiplex PCR, and TCRdb kept only the in-frame ones, dropping some. The data contain 150,000 to 200,000 clones, 82% of them seen just once; the ten biggest clones take up approximately 1.5%. Broader study findings: In vitro confirmation showed three CMV-associated chains to be CMV antigen specific.

Comment on this clone: Its antigen remains unknown.

Germline V gene sequence: CDR1 MNHEY, CDR2 SVGAGI. V was clipped by 2 bases and J by 5 bases; unmatched bases: 2. There are 15 residues in the CDR3. The genes are TRBV6-5 and TRBJ2-1; 11 positions agree with TRBD2. The clonotype comes from a woman under 30 in good health and CMV-seronegative. The sample was PBMCs. CDR3 region: CASSYRGLADNEQFF. The CDR3 region has the DNA TGTGCCAGCAGTTACCGGGGACTAGCGGACAATGAGCAGTTCTTC.